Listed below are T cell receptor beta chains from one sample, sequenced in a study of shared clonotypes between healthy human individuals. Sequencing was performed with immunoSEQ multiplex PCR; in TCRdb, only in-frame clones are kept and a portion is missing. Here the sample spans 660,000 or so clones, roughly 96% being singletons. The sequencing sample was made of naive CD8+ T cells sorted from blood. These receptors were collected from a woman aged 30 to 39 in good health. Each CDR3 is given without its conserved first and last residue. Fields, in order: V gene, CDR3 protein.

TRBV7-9	ASRRGSDTEAF
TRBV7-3	ASSRDRFMNTEAF
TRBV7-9	ALRQLNTGELF
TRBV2	ASREPGTNWDTIY
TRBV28	ASSLGTGRNQPQH
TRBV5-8	ASSFSYFSGNTIY
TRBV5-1	ASSYTGETQY
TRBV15	ATSSWDRNTEAF
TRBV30	AWSEDYEKLF
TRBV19	ASTWTGASYNEQF
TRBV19	ASSIGWWGQGYNEQF
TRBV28	ASSSWGNEQF
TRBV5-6	ASSFVSVTGLYNEQF
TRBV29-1	SVASEVNEQF
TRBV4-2	ASSLDGTPSYNEQF
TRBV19	ASSIVWGENIQY
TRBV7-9	ASSPPGTYNEQF
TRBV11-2	ASSPRTFRASGVYEQY
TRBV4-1	ASTPDSSGKGSYNEQF
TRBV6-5	ASSYDWVSLYGYT
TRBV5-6	ASSTEYRAGEQF
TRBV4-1	ASSQLGLAARNTGELF
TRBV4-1	ASRGGELF
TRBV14	ASSQAGQNSGNTIY
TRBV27	ASTRPPTGRSYGYT
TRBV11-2	ASSLVEDVRETQY
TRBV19	ASSIAGGTYNEQF
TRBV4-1	ASSQDERGYEQF
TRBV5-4	ASSLGTEMGPREKLF
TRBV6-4	ASSDSFQGQGAYEQY
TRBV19	ASRGTGGAGELF
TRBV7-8	ASSLVPSGNTGELF
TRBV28	ASSPGRTSGTETQY
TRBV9	ASGGTSGSYEQY
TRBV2	ASSGAQRTGRSNQPQH
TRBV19	ASRPGTDEKLF
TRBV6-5	ASSRLAGAQETQY
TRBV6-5	ASSYSPLQEADTQY
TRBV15	ATSREDGSNQPQH
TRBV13	ASSSGGGEGTEAF
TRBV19	ASSEGAVGMNTEAF
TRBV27	ASGDRRSSYEQY
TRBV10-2	ASSEGSGYT
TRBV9	ASSGPTRSGSRETQY
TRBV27	ATRNQGSETQY
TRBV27	ASSSTSKYNEQF
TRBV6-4	ASSGDTGRDNQPQH
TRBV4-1	ASSQGPGRNSPLH
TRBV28	ASSIVGLGVNEQY
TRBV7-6	ASSFGVSYEQY
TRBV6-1	ASSHRGGSYEQY
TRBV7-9	ASSSTPDEQY
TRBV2	ASFLSYGYT
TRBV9	ASSVDRGRFGNEQF
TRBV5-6	ASSLSGLGEAF
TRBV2	ASSVEVNTLAAYEQY
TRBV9	ASSPGGVYEQY